One TCR beta chain is described in this entry. These data come from a study of T cells in Graves' hyperthyroidism and ophthalmopathy. What was amplified from RNA transcripts were TCR beta CDR3 regions. HTBI primers were the set used in a first-round RT-PCR of the TCR CDR3. TCRdb redid the calling of the multiplex PCR reads with MiXCR, one entry per CDR3 protein. This sample has about 550,000 distinct CDR3 sequences, with roughly 20% found just once. Trimming pared 4 bases from V and 3 bases from J, leaving 16 bases between. In germline, CDR1 is LGHNA, CDR2 YNFKEQ. The CDR3 consists of 15 residues. The source material was blood. This sequence joins TRBV4-2 and TRBJ2-7; D assignment may be TRBD1 or TRBD2 (5 bases each). The source is a man in his late teens or twenties with Graves' hyperthyroidism. CDR3 sequence reads: CASSLLEGKGYEQYF. The DNA of the CDR3 is TGTGCCAGCAGCCTCTTAGAGGGGAAAGGCTACGAGCAGTACTTC.